These T cell receptor beta chains were read from a single sample in a study of blood T cell repertoires in COVID-19. Produced via immunoSEQ multiplex PCR; TCRdb's table is partial and in-frame only. The sample consists of 250,000 to 350,000 clones, roughly 86% of them appearing once. Sequenced material: PBMCs or T cells enriched from blood (not recorded which). The receptors here all came from a young woman who had recovered from COVID-19. Both conserved end residues are trimmed from each CDR3. A D gene is named only where the DNA matches it firmly. A row's size may be missing; if present it is once, few, many or a size class.

clone_size | d_call | v_call | cdr3_aa
NA | NA | TRBV4-3 | ASSQDRDTDTQY
few | NA | TRBV2 | ASSVGQGLEKLF
NA | NA | TRBV5-1 | ASSLEGETYNEQF
NA | TRBD1 | TRBV25-1 | ASSENFDRGGYGYT
NA | TRBD1 | TRBV19 | ASSGQGLGNQPQH
NA | TRBD1 | TRBV6-1 | ASSDGTGYSLPQH
NA | NA | TRBV6-6 | ASGGADPDTQY
NA | NA | TRBV5-6 | ASSSLQGNTEAF
NA | NA | TRBV7-2 | ASSGYRVPSYEQY
once | NA | TRBV7-9 | ASSLAGLGTGNTIY
NA | NA | TRBV6-2/TRBV6-3 | ASSTARAAHT
NA | NA | TRBV6-1 | ASSDSGSGFTEAF
NA | TRBD1 | TRBV2 | ASSGSGTDGNQPQH
NA | NA | TRBV20-1 | SASRQHYGYT
NA | NA | TRBV25-1 | ASSDSKQGTYEQY
NA | NA | TRBV6-5 | ASSYSTGRGNSPLH
NA | NA | TRBV19 | ASSIGVARGAGELF
NA | TRBD2 | TRBV6-1 | ASSAQGTSGGGTDTQY
NA | NA | TRBV6-1 | ASSDRGDSPLH
NA | NA | TRBV6-5 | ASSYGGVGEKLF
NA | TRBD1 | TRBV27 | ASSPHPGTGNGYT